This T cell receptor (beta chain) was retrieved from a study of T cells after yellow fever vaccination. Findings and limits, study-wide: Clones from primary vaccination mostly reappeared after the booster (over 95% CD4, over 85% CD8). Any FACS-sorted repertoire could hold abundant clonotypes that contaminate it from the bulk population.

This clonotype was seen a few times. What it binds is not known. Each CDR3 protein is one row after TCRdb ran MiXCR on the 5' RACE reads. The data hold 200,000 to 300,000 distinct CDR3 sequences, with 10% to 15% observed a single time. The CDR3 covers 15 residues. Trimming removed 3 bases at V and 0 bases at J, with 14 bases between. In germline, CDR1 is DFQATT, CDR2 SNEGSKA (reference sequence). V gene TRBV20-1 combines with J gene TRBJ2-5; D unresolved. This sequence was found in a man aged 25-45 years who received the YFV17D yellow fever vaccine. Sequencing used CD4+ T cells sorted from PBMCs, obtained 45 days after the yellow fever booster vaccination. The CDR3 is CSARDLGRYQETQYF. The CDR3, as DNA: TGCAGTGCTAGGGACCTAGGCAGGTACCAAGAGACCCAGTACTTC.